This TCR beta chain was profiled in a study of T-cell reconstitution after alpha-beta-depleted transplantation in children. It was with unique molecular identifiers that the TCRbeta library was prepared. A single record per CDR3 protein comes from TCRdb applying MiXCR to the PCR reads. Here the sample spans around 200,000 distinct CDR3 sequences, around 9.5% being singletons. Per germline, CDR1 SNHLY and CDR2 FYNNEI. The CDR3 runs to 13 residues. V was trimmed by 7 bases and J by 0 bases, leaving 7 bases between them. V is TRBV2 and J is TRBJ1-5; D ambiguous. The sequence was collected from a human donor who donated a stem cell graft to a child with acute lymphoblastic leukemia. Sequenced material: PBMCs from the stem cell graft donor, taken from the stem cell graft. CDR3 DNA sequence: TGTGCCAGCAATTCGGATAGCAATCAGCCCCAGCATTTT. Amino acid sequence: CASNSDSNQPQHF.